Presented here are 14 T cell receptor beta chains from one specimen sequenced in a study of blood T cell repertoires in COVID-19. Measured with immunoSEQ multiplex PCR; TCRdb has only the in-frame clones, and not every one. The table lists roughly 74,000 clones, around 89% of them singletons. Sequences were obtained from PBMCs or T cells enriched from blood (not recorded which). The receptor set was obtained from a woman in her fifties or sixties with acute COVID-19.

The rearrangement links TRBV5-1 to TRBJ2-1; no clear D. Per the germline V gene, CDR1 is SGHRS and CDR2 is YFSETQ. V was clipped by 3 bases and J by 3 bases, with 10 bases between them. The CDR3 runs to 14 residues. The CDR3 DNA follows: TGCGCCAGCAGCTCCTCGGGTTACTACAATGAGCAGTTCTTC. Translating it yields CASSSSGYYNEQFF.

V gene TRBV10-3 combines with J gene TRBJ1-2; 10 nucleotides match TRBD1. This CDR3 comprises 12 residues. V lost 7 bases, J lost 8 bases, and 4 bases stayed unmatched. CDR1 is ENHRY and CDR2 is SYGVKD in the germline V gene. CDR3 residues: CAINRDRGGYTF. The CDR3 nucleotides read TGTGCCATCAACCGGGACAGGGGAGGCTACACCTTC.

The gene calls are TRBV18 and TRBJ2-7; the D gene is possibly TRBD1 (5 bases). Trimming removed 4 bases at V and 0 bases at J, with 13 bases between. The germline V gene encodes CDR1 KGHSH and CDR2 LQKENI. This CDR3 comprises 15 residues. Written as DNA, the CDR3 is TGTGCCAGCTCACAGCAAGGGGCGAGCTCCTACGAGCAGTACTTC. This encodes CASSQQGASSYEQYF. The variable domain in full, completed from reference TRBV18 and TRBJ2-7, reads NAGVMQNPRHLVRRRGQEARLRCSPMKGHSHVYWYRQLPEEGLKFMVYLQKENIIDESGMPKERFSAEFPKEGPSILRIQQVVRGDSAAYFCASSQQGASSYEQYFGPGTRLTVT.

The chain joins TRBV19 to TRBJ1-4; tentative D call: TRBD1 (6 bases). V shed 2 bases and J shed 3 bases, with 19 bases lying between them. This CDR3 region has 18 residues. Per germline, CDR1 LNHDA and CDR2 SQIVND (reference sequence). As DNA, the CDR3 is TGTGCCAGTAGTATAACGGGGGGGGACAAGAAGTCTAATGAAAAACTGTTTTTT. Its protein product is CASSITGGDKKSNEKLFF.

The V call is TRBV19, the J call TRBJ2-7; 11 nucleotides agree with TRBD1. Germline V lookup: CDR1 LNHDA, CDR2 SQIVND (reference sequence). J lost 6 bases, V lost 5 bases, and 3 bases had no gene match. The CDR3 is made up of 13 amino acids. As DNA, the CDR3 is TGTGCCAGTAGTGGGACAGGGGGAGTCGAGCAGTACTTC. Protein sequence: CASSGTGGVEQYF.

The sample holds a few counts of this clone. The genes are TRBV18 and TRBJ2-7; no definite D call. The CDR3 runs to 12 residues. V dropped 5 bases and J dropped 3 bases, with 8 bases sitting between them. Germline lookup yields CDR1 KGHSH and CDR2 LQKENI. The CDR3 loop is CASSTTVYEQYF. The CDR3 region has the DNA TGTGCCAGCTCAACTACCGTCTACGAGCAGTACTTC.

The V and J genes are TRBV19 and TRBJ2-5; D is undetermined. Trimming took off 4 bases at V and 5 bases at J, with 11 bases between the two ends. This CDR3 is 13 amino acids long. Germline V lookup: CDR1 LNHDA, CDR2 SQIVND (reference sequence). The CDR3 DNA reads TGTGCCAGTAGTACGAATTTACGGGAGACCCAGTACTTC. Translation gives CASSTNLRETQYF.

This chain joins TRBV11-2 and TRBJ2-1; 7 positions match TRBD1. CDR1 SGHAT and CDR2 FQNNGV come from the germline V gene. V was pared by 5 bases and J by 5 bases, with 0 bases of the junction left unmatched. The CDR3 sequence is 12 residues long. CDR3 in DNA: TGTGCCAGCAGCCAGGGGGACAATGAGCAGTTCTTC. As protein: CASSQGDNEQFF.

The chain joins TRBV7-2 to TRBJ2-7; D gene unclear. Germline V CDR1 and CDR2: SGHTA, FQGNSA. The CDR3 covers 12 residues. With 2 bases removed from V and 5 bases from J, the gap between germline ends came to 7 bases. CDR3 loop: CASSLMENEQYF. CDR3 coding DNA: TGTGCCAGCAGCTTAATGGAGAACGAGCAGTACTTC.

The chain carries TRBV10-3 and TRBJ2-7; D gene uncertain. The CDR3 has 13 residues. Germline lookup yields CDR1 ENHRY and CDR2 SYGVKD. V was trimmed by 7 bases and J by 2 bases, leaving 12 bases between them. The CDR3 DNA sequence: TGTGCCATCACCGAGACTGGCGCCTACGAGCAGTACTTC. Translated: CAITETGAYEQYF.

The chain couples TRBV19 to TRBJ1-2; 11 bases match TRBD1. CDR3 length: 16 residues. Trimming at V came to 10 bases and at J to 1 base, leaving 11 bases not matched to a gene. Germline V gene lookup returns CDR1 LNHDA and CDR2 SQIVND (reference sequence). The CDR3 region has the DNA TGTGCCACCGATAGGACAGGGGGCTTCATTAACTATGGCTACACCTTC. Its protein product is CATDRTGGFINYGYTF. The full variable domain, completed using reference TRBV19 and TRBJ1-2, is DGGITQSPKYLFRKEGQNVTLSCEQNLNHDAMYWYRQDPGQGLRLIYYSQIVNDFQKGDIAEGYSVSREKKESFPLTVTSAQKNPTAFYLCATDRTGGFINYGYTFGSGTRLTVV.

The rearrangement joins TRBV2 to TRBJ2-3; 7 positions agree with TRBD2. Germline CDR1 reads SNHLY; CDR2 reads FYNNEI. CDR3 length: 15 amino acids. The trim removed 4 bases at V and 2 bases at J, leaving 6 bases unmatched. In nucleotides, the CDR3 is TGTGCCAGCAGTGTTCGGCTAGCGGACACAGATACGCAGTATTTT. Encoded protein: CASSVRLADTDTQYF.

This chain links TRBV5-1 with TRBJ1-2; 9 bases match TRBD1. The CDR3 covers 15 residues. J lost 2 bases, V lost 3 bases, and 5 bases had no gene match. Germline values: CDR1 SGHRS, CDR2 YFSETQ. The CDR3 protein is CASSSRTGANYGYTF. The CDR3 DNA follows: TGCGCCAGCAGCTCACGGACAGGGGCCAACTATGGCTACACCTTC. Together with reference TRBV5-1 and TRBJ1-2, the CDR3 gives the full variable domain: KAGVTQTPRYLIKTRGQQVTLSCSPISGHRSVSWYQQTPGQGLQFLFEYFSETQRNKGNFPGRFSGRQFSNSRSEMNVSTLELGDSALYLCASSSRTGANYGYTFGSGTRLTVV.

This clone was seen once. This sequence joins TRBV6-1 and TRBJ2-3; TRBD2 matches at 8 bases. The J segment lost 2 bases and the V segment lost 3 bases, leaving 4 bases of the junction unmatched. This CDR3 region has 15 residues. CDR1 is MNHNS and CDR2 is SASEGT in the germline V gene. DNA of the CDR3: TGTGCCAGCAGTGAGATAGCGGGGTTCACAGATACGCAGTATTTT. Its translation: CASSEIAGFTDTQYF.